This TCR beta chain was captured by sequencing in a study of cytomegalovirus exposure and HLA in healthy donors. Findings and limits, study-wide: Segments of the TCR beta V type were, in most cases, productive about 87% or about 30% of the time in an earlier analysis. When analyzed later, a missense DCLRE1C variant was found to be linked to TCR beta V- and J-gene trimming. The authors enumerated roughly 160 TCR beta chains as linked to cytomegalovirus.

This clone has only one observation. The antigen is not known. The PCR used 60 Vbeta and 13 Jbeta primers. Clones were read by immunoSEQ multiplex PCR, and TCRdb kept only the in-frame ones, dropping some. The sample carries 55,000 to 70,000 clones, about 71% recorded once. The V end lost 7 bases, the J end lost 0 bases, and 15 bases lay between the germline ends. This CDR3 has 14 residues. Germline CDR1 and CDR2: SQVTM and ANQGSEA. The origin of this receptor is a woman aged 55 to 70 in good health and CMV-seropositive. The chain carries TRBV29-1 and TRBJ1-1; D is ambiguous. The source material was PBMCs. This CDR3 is CSAKPGRMNTEAFF. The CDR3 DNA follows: TGCAGCGCCAAACCAGGTCGCATGAACACTGAAGCTTTCTTT.